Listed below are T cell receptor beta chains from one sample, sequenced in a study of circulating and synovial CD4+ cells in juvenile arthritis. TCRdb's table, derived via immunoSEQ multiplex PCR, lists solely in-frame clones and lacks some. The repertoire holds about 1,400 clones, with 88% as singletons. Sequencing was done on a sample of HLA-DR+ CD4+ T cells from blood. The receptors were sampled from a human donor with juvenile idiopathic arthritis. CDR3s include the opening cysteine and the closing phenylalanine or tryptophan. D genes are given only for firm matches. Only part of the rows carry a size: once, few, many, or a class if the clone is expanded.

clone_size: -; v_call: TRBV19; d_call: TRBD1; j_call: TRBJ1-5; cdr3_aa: CASSRTGGWDQPQHF; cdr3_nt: TGTGCCAGTAGTAGGACAGGGGGATGGGATCAGCCCCAGCATTTT
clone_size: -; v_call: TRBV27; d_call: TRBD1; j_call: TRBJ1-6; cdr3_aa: CASSQDRGTNSPLHF; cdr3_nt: TGTGCCAGCAGCCAGGACAGGGGAACTAATTCACCCCTCCACTTT
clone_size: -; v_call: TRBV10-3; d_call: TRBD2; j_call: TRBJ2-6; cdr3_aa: CAISESGRGSGANVLTF; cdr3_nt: TGTGCCATCAGTGAGAGCGGGAGGGGCTCTGGGGCCAACGTCCTGACTTTC
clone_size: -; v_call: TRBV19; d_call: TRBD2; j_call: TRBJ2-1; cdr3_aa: CASSIGGRVDNEQFF; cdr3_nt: TGTGCCAGTAGTATAGGCGGGAGGGTAGATAATGAGCAGTTCTTC
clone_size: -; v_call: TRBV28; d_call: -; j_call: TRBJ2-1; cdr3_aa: CATNSRDYSVEQFF; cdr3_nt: TGTGCCACCAACTCCCGTGACTACTCAGTAGAGCAGTTCTTC
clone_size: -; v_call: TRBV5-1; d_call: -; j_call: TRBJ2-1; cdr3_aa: CASNEGGGWNEQFF; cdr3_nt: TGCGCCAGCAATGAAGGGGGGGGCTGGAATGAGCAGTTCTTC
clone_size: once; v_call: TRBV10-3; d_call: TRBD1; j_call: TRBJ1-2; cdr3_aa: CAISGRGGTANYGYTF; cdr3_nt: TGTGCCATCAGTGGTCGGGGGGGGACAGCTAACTATGGCTACACCTTC
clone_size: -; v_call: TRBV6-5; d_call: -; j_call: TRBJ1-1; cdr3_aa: CASRGVTEAFF; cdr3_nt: TGTGCCAGCAGGGGCGTCACTGAAGCTTTCTTT
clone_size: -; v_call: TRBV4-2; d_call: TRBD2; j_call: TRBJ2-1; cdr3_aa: CASSLEREPSYNEQFF; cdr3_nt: TGTGCCAGCAGCCTCGAGCGGGAGCCATCCTACAATGAGCAGTTCTTC
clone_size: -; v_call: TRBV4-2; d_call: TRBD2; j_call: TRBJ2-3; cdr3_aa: CASRQNSGGSTDTQYF; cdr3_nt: TGTGCCAGCAGGCAAAATAGCGGGGGCAGCACAGATACGCAGTATTTT
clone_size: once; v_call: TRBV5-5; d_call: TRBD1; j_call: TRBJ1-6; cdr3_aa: CASSGGAGTGSSPLHF; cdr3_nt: TGTGCCAGCAGCGGGGGGGCCGGGACAGGGAGTTCACCCCTCCACTTT
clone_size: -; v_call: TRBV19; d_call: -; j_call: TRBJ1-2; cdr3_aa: CASRADTTYGYTF; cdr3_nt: TGTGCCAGTAGGGCGGACACGACCTATGGCTACACCTTC
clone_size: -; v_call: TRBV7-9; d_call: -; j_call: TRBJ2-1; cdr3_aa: CASSLRWGLPDYNEQFF; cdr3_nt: TGTGCCAGCAGCCTAAGGTGGGGGCTACCTGATTACAATGAGCAGTTCTTC
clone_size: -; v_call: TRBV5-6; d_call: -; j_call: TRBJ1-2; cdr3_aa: CASSRSSGYTF; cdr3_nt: TGTGCCAGCAGCCGAAGTAGCGGCTACACCTTC
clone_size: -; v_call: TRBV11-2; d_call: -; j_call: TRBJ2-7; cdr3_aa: CASSQTRRSDWEQYF; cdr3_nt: TGTGCCAGCAGCCAGACTAGGAGGTCTGACTGGGAGCAGTACTTC
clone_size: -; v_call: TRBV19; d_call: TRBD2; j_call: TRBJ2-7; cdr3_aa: CASRPTGTSDSYEQYF; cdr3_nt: TGTGCCAGTAGGCCGACCGGGACTAGCGACTCCTACGAGCAGTACTTC
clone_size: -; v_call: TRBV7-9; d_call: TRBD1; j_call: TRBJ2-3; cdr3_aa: CASSLRQGGTDTQYF; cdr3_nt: TGTGCCAGCAGCCTACGACAGGGGGGCACAGATACGCAGTATTTT
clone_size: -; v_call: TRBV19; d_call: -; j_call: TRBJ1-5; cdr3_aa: CASSNLPTGGGGRNQPQHF; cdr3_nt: TGTGCCAGTAGTAATCTCCCGACCGGCGGAGGCGGTCGCAATCAGCCCCAGCATTTT
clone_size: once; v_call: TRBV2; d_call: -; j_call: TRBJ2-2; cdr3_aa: CASSVGLPGELFF; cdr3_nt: TGTGCCAGCAGTGTGGGGCTTCCCGGGGAGCTGTTTTTT
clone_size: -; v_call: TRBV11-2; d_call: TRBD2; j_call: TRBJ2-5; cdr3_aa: CASSLGGGRSKTQYF; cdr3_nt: TGTGCCAGCAGCTTAGGCGGGGGAAGGTCCAAGACCCAGTACTTC
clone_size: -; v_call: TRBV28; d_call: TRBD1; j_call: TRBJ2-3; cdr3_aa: CASGDWQGARDTQYF; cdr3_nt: TGTGCCAGCGGCGATTGGCAGGGGGCAAGAGATACGCAGTATTTT
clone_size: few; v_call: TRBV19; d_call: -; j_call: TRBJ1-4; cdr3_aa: CASSGQRREKLFF; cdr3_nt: TGTGCCAGCTCTGGACAGAGGAGGGAAAAACTGTTTTTT
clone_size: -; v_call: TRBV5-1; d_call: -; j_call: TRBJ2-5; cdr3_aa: CASSPLVFATGINQETQYF; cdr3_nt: TGCGCCAGCAGCCCTCTCGTTTTTGCCACAGGGATCAACCAAGAGACCCAGTACTTC
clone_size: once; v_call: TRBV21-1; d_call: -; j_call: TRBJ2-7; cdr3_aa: CASTRHRRGMVHEQYF; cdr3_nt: TGTGCCAGCACTCGGCATCGTCGGGGAATGGTCCACGAGCAGTACTTC
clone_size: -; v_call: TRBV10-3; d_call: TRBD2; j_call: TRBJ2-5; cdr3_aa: CAISKGLAGIGQETQYF; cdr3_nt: TGTGCCATCAGCAAGGGACTAGCGGGAATCGGGCAAGAGACCCAGTACTTC
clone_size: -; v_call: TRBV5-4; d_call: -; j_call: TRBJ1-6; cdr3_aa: CASSLGVESSHSPLHF; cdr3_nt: TGTGCCAGCAGCTTGGGAGTGGAGAGTTCTCATTCACCCCTCCACTTT